This passage covers 28 T cell receptor beta chains from one sample sequenced in a study of long-term antiretroviral therapy in people with HIV. An immunoSEQ assay, version v3.0, was performed at survey level. Sequencing used immunoSEQ multiplex PCR; TCRdb keeps in-frame clones, though not all of them. The sample lists about 16,000 clones, 85% to 95% occurring once. This sample comprised unsorted PBMCs, obtained less than 12 years after starting antiretroviral therapy. The receptors were sampled from a young man with HIV.

This sequence joins TRBV27 and TRBJ2-7; 11 nucleotides line up with TRBD1. CDR1 MNHEY and CDR2 SMNVEV come from the germline V gene (reference sequence). CDR3 length equals 16 residues. The V gene end was trimmed by 10 bases and the J gene end by 0 bases; junction bases not matched to a gene: 11. CDR3 region: CATRSLGTGGSYEQYF. For the CDR3, the DNA is TGTGCCACTAGGTCCTTAGGGACAGGGGGCTCCTACGAGCAGTACTTC.

This clone was recorded only once. The chain combines TRBV6-1 with TRBJ1-4; no firm D call. Per the germline V gene, CDR1 is MNHNS and CDR2 is SASEGT. V was cut by 2 bases and J by 2 bases, with 12 bases left in between. The CDR3 extends over 16 amino acids. The CDR3 DNA reads as TGTGCCAGCAGTGAATTCCATGTGGCGACTAATGAAAAACTGTTTTTT. Its translation: CASSEFHVATNEKLFF.

The chain couples TRBV6-5 to TRBJ2-2; no clear D gene. Germline V CDR1 and CDR2: MNHEY, SVGAGI. Trimming pared 3 bases from V and 5 bases from J, leaving 4 bases between. CDR3 length equals 12 residues. DNA of the CDR3: TGTGCCAGCAGTTATTCGACCGGGGAGCTGTTTTTT. It is translated as CASSYSTGELFF.

This chain uses TRBV29-1 with TRBJ2-5; D is ambiguous. V was shortened by 6 bases and J by 5 bases, with 16 bases between the two germline ends. From germline, CDR1 is SQVTM and CDR2 ANQGSEA. The CDR3 has 13 amino acids. The CDR3 region has the DNA TGCAGCGTCCTGACCCCGGCGGAGGAGACCCAGTACTTC. Translated, it gives CSVLTPAEETQYF.

This chain joins TRBV6-1 and TRBJ2-1; TRBD2 matches at 7 bases. The junction had 10 bases not matched to a gene; V was cut back by 6 bases and J by 5 bases. There are 15 residues in the CDR3. Germline CDR1 MNHNS, CDR2 SASEGT. This CDR3 is CASRGGGPINNEQFF. For the CDR3, the DNA is TGTGCCAGCAGGGGCGGGGGACCCATCAACAATGAGCAGTTCTTC.

The rearrangement uses TRBV5-1 and TRBJ2-7; weak D call: TRBD1 (5 bases). CDR3 length: 15 residues. Trimming took 4 bases from V and 1 from J, leaving 15 bases between them. Germline CDR1 and CDR2: SGHRS and YFSETQ. The CDR3 DNA follows: TGCGCCAGCAGCGTGGGGCTTGGGAATTCCTACGAGCAGTACTTC. Its protein product is CASSVGLGNSYEQYF. Combining the CDR3 with reference TRBV5-1 and TRBJ2-7 gives the whole variable domain KAGVTQTPRYLIKTRGQQVTLSCSPISGHRSVSWYQQTPGQGLQFLFEYFSETQRNKGNFPGRFSGRQFSNSRSEMNVSTLELGDSALYLCASSVGLGNSYEQYFGPGTRLTVT.

The CDR3 sequence is CSVGGVDTQYF. DNA for the CDR3: TGCAGCGTTGGGGGCGTTGATACGCAGTATTTT. V usage is TRBV29-1 and J usage is TRBJ2-3; perhaps TRBD1 as D (5 bases). Germline CDR1 reads SQVTM; CDR2 reads ANQGSEA. Deletions cut 4 bases from V and 6 bases from J, with 8 bases between. CDR3 length equals 11 residues.

In nucleotides, the CDR3 is TGTGCCAGCAGTCTAACCTATCCGACCGGGGAGCTGTTTTTT. Its protein product is CASSLTYPTGELFF. The chain is built from TRBV6-5 and TRBJ2-2, with D uncertain. The germline V gene has CDR1 MNHEY and CDR2 SVGAGI. The CDR3 has 14 amino acids. V shed 5 bases and J shed 5 bases, with 12 bases lying between them.

The rearrangement joins TRBV5-1 to TRBJ1-1; 7 bases line up with TRBD1. The CDR3 is made up of 14 amino acids. V shed 2 bases and J 7 bases; nucleotides not matched to a gene: 8. Germline CDR1 is SGHRS and CDR2 is YFSETQ. The CDR3 DNA is TGCGCCAGCAGCTTTCCAGGGGGATTGGGTGAAGCTTTCTTT. It translates to CASSFPGGLGEAFF. Filled out from reference TRBV5-1 and TRBJ1-1, the complete variable domain reads KAGVTQTPRYLIKTRGQQVTLSCSPISGHRSVSWYQQTPGQGLQFLFEYFSETQRNKGNFPGRFSGRQFSNSRSEMNVSTLELGDSALYLCASSFPGGLGEAFFGQGTRLTVV.

The rearrangement joins TRBV4-2 to TRBJ1-1, with no clear D. CDR3 length: 14 residues. The V gene lost 4 bases and the J gene lost 6 bases, with 15 bases spanning the gap. Germline CDR1 and CDR2: LGHNA and YNFKEQ. In DNA form, the CDR3 reads TGTGCCAGCAGCCGGGGTTCACTGAATGCTGAAGCTTTCTTT. Translating it yields CASSRGSLNAEAFF.

The genes are TRBV12-2 and TRBJ1-2; TRBD1 was called by the table and not checked on the DNA. TRBV12-2 is assigned pseudogene status. The CDR3 sequence is 14 residues long. Written as DNA, the CDR3 is TGTGCAAGTCGCCGCGGACAGGGGGCGCGTGGCTACACCTTC. Its translation: CASRRGQGARGYTF.

This clone was seen a handful of times. This chain connects TRBV2 to TRBJ1-2, with D uncertain. Germline assignment: CDR1 SNHLY and CDR2 FYNNEI. The CDR3 extends over 16 amino acids. V was clipped by 6 bases and J by 0 bases, with 17 bases between them. CDR3 region: CASSSTGSPPNYGYTF. The CDR3 region has the DNA TGTGCCAGCAGCTCTACCGGGAGCCCACCTAACTATGGCTACACCTTC.

The J gene is TRBJ1-6, the V gene TRBV27; no clear D gene. The length of the CDR3 is 17 residues. Germline CDR1 reads MNHEY; CDR2 reads SMNVEV (reference sequence). V lost 4 bases and J 7 bases, leaving 20 bases between the germline ends. CDR3 protein: CASSYRATGGSNSPLHF. CDR3 in DNA: TGTGCCAGCAGTTATAGGGCGACTGGAGGATCCAATTCACCCCTCCACTTT.

The chain joins TRBV28 to TRBJ1-1; the D gene is possibly TRBD1 (6 bases). Trimming shortened V by 3 bases and J by 3 bases, and 11 bases separated the two germline ends. Germline V lookup: CDR1 MDHEN, CDR2 SYDVKM. The CDR3 covers 14 residues. The CDR3 reads CASSFTGRDTEAFF. In nucleotides, the CDR3 is TGTGCCAGCAGTTTTACAGGGCGTGACACTGAAGCTTTCTTT.

J is TRBJ2-7 and V is TRBV5-1, with 8 bases aligning to TRBD1. The CDR3 is 14 amino acids. Germline CDR1 and CDR2: SGHRS and YFSETQ. The V and J ends lost 0 bases and 6 bases, in that order; junction bases with no gene match: 5. CDR3 protein: CASSLETGVVEQYF. The CDR3 DNA is TGCGCCAGCAGCTTGGAGACAGGGGTGGTCGAGCAGTACTTC.

The chain recombines TRBV10-3 with TRBJ1-4; D possibly corresponds to TRBD1 (5 bases). V was pared by 2 bases and J by 7 bases, with 11 bases between. CDR3 length equals 14 residues. Germline CDR1 and CDR2: ENHRY and SYGVKD. DNA for the CDR3: TGTGCCATCAGTGAGGGCCCCGGGGCTGAAAAACTGTTTTTT. It is translated as CAISEGPGAEKLFF.

The rearrangement joins TRBV7-9 to TRBJ2-3, with 10 bases matching TRBD2. The CDR3 spans 17 residues. Germline CDR1 and CDR2: SEHNR and FQNEAQ (reference sequence). V lost 4 bases and J lost 0; bases outside the gene matches: 7. The CDR3 loop reads CASSWPSGGTSTDTQYF. Written as DNA, the CDR3 is TGTGCCAGCAGCTGGCCTAGCGGGGGAACTAGCACAGATACGCAGTATTTT.

This clone was observed a few times. This CDR3 is also generated by other DNA sequences in the sample. The CDR3: CASSLGPNYEQYV. The DNA for the CDR3 is TGTGCCAGCAGCTTAGGGCCCAACTACGAGCAGTACGTC. The chain couples TRBV7-6 to TRBJ2-7; no reliable D call. Trimming left V 1 base short and J 3 bases short, with 7 bases between. The CDR3 is 13 amino acids. CDR1 is SGHVS and CDR2 is FNYEAQ in the germline V gene.

The chain employs TRBV10-3 and TRBJ1-1; 7 positions agree with TRBD1. Germline CDR1 and CDR2: ENHRY and SYGVKD. The trim removed 5 bases at V and 1 base at J, leaving 4 bases unmatched. The CDR3 consists of 14 residues. CDR3 coding DNA: TGTGCCATCAGTCGCGACAGGGCGAACACTGAAGCTTTCTTT. It translates to CAISRDRANTEAFF.

The chain employs TRBV5-1 and TRBJ2-5; D is uncertain. Trimming took 6 bases from V and 3 from J, leaving 12 bases between them. Germline loops: CDR1 SGHRS, CDR2 YFSETQ. There are 13 residues in the CDR3. CDR3 DNA sequence: TGCGCCAGCACCTTTTCAGGAGAAGAGACCCAGTACTTC. Amino acid sequence: CASTFSGEETQYF. The whole variable domain, remainder taken from reference TRBV5-1 and TRBJ2-5, is KAGVTQTPRYLIKTRGQQVTLSCSPISGHRSVSWYQQTPGQGLQFLFEYFSETQRNKGNFPGRFSGRQFSNSRSEMNVSTLELGDSALYLCASTFSGEETQYFGPGTRLLVL.

The genes are TRBV9 and TRBJ1-2; 7 bases are a match to TRBD1. Trimming at V came to 2 bases and at J to 1 base, leaving 5 bases not matched to a gene. The germline gives CDR1 SGDLS, CDR2 YYNGEE. This CDR3 has 15 amino acids. As DNA, the CDR3 is TGTGCCAGCAGCGTTAGTCCAGGGGGTAACTATGGCTACACCTTC. It codes for CASSVSPGGNYGYTF. Complete variable domain (other parts from reference TRBV9 and TRBJ1-2): DSGVTQTPKHLITATGQRVTLRCSPRSGDLSVYWYQQSLDQGLQFLIQYYNGEERAKGNILERFSAQQFPDLHSELNLSSLELGDSALYFCASSVSPGGNYGYTFGSGTRLTVV.

The chain is built from TRBV5-1 and TRBJ1-1; weak D call: TRBD1 (6 bases). This CDR3 has 18 residues. V lost 0 bases and J 2 bases, leaving 20 bases between the germline ends. CDR1 is SGHRS and CDR2 is YFSETQ in the germline V gene. CDR3 sequence reads: CASSLAGTSGARNTEAFF. CDR3 nucleotides: TGCGCCAGCAGCTTGGCCGGGACATCAGGGGCGCGAAACACTGAAGCTTTCTTT.

The V gene is TRBV21-1, the J gene TRBJ2-6; the D call of TRBD1 is as the table states it, not checked on the DNA. TRBV21-1 constitutes a pseudogene. This CDR3 contains 15 residues. The DNA of the CDR3 is TGTGCCAGCACCAGATTTTCCTCTGGGGCCAACGTCCTGACTTTC. Protein sequence: CASTRFSSGANVLTF.

J is TRBJ1-5 and V is TRBV6-6, with D unclear. Germline CDR1 MNHNY, CDR2 SVGAGI (reference sequence). The CDR3 spans 16 residues. Trimming took off 6 bases at V and 1 base at J, with 16 bases between the two ends. The DNA of the CDR3 is TGTGCCAGCAGCCAACGGGCAGGCGGCAGCAATCAGCCCCAGCATTTT. It specifies CASSQRAGGSNQPQHF.

This clone was picked up one time. This chain links TRBV19 with TRBJ1-2; the D gene is possibly TRBD1 (5 bases). The CDR3 spans 15 residues. The germline V and J ends were trimmed by 4 bases and 4 bases, with 16 bases remaining between them. In germline, CDR1 is LNHDA, CDR2 SQIVND (reference sequence). CDR3: CASSTTLRQGYGYTF. The CDR3 DNA is TGTGCCAGTAGTACGACCCTTAGGCAGGGCTATGGCTACACCTTC.

The chain carries TRBV2 and TRBJ2-1; 10 bases line up with TRBD2. The V and J ends lost 7 bases and 6 bases, in that order; junction bases with no gene match: 9. Germline loops: CDR1 SNHLY, CDR2 FYNNEI. This CDR3 comprises 15 residues. CDR3: CASIFGLAGANEQFF. The CDR3 DNA sequence: TGTGCCAGCATTTTTGGGCTAGCGGGGGCCAATGAGCAGTTCTTC.

V and J are TRBV2 and TRBJ2-5; either TRBD1 or TRBD2 may supply D (7 bases each). Germline values: CDR1 SNHLY, CDR2 FYNNEI. Trimming removed 7 bases at V and 5 bases at J, with 20 bases between. This CDR3 is 15 amino acids long. For the CDR3, the DNA is TGTGCCAGCATGAGAGTGGGAGGGGGCTTGGAGACCCAGTACTTC. This sequence encodes CASMRVGGGLETQYF.

The DNA for the CDR3 is TGTGCCAGCAGAACTCATCAGCGGGGGGAAGAGACCCAGTACTTC. Protein product: CASRTHQRGEETQYF. The J gene is TRBJ2-5, the V gene TRBV6-6; 9 positions match TRBD2. The J segment lost 3 bases and the V segment lost 6 bases, leaving 8 bases of the junction unmatched. The CDR3 is 15 amino acids. CDR1 and CDR2 (germline): MNHNY, SVGAGI (reference sequence).